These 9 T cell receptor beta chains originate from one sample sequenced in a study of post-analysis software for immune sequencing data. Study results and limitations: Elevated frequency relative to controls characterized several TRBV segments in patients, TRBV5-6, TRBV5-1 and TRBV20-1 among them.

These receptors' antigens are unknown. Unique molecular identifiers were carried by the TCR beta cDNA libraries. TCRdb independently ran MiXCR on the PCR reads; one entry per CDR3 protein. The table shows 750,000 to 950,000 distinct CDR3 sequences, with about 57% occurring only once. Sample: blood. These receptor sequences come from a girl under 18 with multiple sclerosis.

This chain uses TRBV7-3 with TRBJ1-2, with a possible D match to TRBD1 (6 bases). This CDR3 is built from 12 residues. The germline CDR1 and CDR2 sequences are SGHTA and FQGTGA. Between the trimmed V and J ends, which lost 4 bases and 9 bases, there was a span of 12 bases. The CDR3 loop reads CASSSDSGSYTF. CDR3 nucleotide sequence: TGTGCCAGCAGCTCGGACAGCGGCAGCTACACCTTC.

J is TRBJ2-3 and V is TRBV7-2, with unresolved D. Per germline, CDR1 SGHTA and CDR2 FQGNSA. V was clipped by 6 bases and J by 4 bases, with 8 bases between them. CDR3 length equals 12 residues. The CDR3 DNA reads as TGTGCCAGCAGGACATTAGCAGATACGCAGTATTTT. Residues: CASRTLADTQYF.

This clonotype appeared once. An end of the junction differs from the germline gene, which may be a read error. The chain's CDR3 is CSIEGDLGRGYGYTF. CDR3 coding DNA: TGCAGCATTGAAGGGGATCTAGGGCGTGGCTATGGCTACACCTTC. The rearrangement uses TRBV29-1 and TRBJ1-2, with D maybe TRBD1 (5 bases). Germline loops: CDR1 SQVTM, CDR2 ANQGSEA. The CDR3 has 15 residues. Full variable domain (remainder filled in from reference TRBV29-1 and TRBJ1-2): SAVISQKPSRDICQRGTSLTIQCQVDSQVTMMFWYRQQPGQSLTLIATANQGSEATYESGFVIDKFPISRPNLTFSTLTVSNMSPEDSSIYLCSIEGDLGRGYGYTFGSGTRLTVV.

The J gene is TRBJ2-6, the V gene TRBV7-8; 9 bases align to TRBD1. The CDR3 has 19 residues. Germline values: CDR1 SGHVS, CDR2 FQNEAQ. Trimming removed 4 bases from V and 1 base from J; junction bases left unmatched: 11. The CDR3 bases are TGTGCCAGCAGCTGGAGGGGGACAGGGTTGATATCTGGGGCCAACGTCCTGACTTTC. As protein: CASSWRGTGLISGANVLTF.

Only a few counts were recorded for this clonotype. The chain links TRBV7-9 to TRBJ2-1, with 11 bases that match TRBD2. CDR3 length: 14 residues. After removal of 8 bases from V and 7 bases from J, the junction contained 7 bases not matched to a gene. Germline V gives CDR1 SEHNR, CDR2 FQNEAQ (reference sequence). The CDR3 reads CASVSGRASNEQFF. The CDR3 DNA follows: TGTGCCAGCGTTAGCGGGAGGGCTAGTAATGAGCAGTTCTTC.

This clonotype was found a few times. In nucleotides, the CDR3 is TGCAGTGCTAGAGATGGGGCGTCCCAAGAGACCCAGTACTTC. Protein: CSARDGASQETQYF. The chain employs TRBV20-1 and TRBJ2-5; a possible D gene is TRBD1 (5 bases). From germline, CDR1 is DFQATT and CDR2 SNEGSKA (reference sequence). The CDR3 totals 14 residues. Trimming pared 0 bases from V and 1 base from J, leaving 9 bases between.

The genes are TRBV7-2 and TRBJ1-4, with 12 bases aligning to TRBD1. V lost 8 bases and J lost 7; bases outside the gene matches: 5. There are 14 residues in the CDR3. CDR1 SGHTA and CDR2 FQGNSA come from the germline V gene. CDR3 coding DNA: TGTGCCAGCCGAAAGGGACAGGGGGCTGAAAAACTGTTTTTT. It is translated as CASRKGQGAEKLFF.

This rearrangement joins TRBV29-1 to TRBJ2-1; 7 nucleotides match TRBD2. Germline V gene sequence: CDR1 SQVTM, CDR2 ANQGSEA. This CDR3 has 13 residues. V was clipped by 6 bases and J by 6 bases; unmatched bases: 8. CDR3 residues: CSVGGTRRNEQFF. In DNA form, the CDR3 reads TGCAGCGTGGGAGGGACTCGTCGCAATGAGCAGTTCTTC.

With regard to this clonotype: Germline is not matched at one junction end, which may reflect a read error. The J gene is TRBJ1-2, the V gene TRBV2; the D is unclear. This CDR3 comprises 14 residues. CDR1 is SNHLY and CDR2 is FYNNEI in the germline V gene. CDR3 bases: TGTGCCAGCATAGTCGGCAAAACTAACCATGGCTACACCTTC. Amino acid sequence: CASIVGKTNHGYTF.